These T cell receptor beta chains were read from a single sample in a study of identical twins. Each CDR3 protein gets one entry after TCRdb re-called the 5' RACE reads with MiXCR. Counted here are about 250,000 distinct CDR3 sequences, around 7.6% occurring once; the ten biggest clones make up under 6.5%. These data were also filed under a second study, of yellow fever vaccine responses in identical twins.

Sequences were obtained from CD8+ T cells sorted from blood. The receptors come from a woman between 18 and 30 years old in good health. Both conserved end residues are part of each CDR3. A D gene is named only where the DNA matches it firmly. Some rows have no size entry. The others give once, few or many, or a class for an expanded clone.

size	V	D	J	CDR3	DNA
.	TRBV20-1	.	TRBJ2-4	CSARDNKNIQYF	TGCAGTGCCCGGGACAACAAAAACATTCAGTACTTC
many	TRBV6-1	TRBD2	TRBJ2-2	CASLPLAGESTGELFF	TGTGCCAGCCTGCCCCTAGCGGGAGAAAGCACCGGGGAGCTGTTTTTT
many	TRBV7-2	.	TRBJ1-1	CASSLGYRRPPEAFF	TGTGCCAGCAGCTTAGGTTACAGGCGCCCCCCTGAAGCTTTCTTT
.	TRBV20-1	.	TRBJ2-7	CSARDQAYEQYF	TGCAGTGCTAGAGATCAGGCCTACGAGCAGTACTTC
many	TRBV27	.	TRBJ1-2	CASSPGGGLIYGYTF	TGTGCCAGCAGCCCTGGGGGGGGACTTATCTATGGCTACACCTTC
many	TRBV13	TRBD2	TRBJ2-3	CASSSVAGGTDTQYF	TGTGCCAGCAGTTCGGTAGCGGGAGGGACAGATACGCAGTATTTT
few	TRBV12-3/TRBV12-4	.	TRBJ2-1	CASTYGERRGNEQFF	TGTGCCAGCACCTACGGGGAGCGGAGAGGTAATGAGCAGTTCTTC
.	TRBV7-9	TRBD2	TRBJ2-5	CASSLWTSELQETQYF	TGTGCCAGCAGCCTCTGGACTAGCGAGCTCCAAGAGACCCAGTACTTC
few	TRBV7-9	.	TRBJ1-1	CASSPPGGFGTEAFF	TGTGCCAGCAGCCCCCCGGGGGGATTCGGCACTGAAGCTTTCTTT
.	TRBV6-1	.	TRBJ1-5	CASEHHVGGLSNQPQHF	TGTGCCAGCGAACATCACGTCGGAGGACTTAGCAATCAGCCCCAGCATTTT
few	TRBV29-1	.	TRBJ2-1	CSVEGGEESSYNEQFF	TGCAGCGTTGAAGGAGGGGAGGAAAGTTCCTACAATGAGCAGTTCTTC
many	TRBV12-3/TRBV12-4	.	TRBJ1-5	CASSWTDYSNQPQHF	TGTGCCAGCAGTTGGACAGATTATAGCAATCAGCCCCAGCATTTT
few	TRBV23-1	.	TRBJ2-1	CASSQQQGNSRHSYNEQFF	TGCGCCAGCAGTCAACAGCAGGGGAACTCCCGACACTCCTACAATGAGCAGTTCTTC
many	TRBV4-1	TRBD2	TRBJ2-2	CASSQDPPWGGSGELFF	TGCGCCAGCAGCCAAGATCCCCCATGGGGGGGATCCGGGGAGCTGTTTTTT
few	TRBV20-1	TRBD2	TRBJ2-1	CSARDPLAAYGSYNEQFF	TGCAGTGCTAGAGATCCCCTAGCGGCCTACGGTTCCTACAATGAGCAGTTCTTC
many	TRBV27	.	TRBJ1-2	CASSFTGRTNYGYTF	TGTGCCAGCAGTTTCACGGGACGCACTAACTATGGCTACACCTTC
.	TRBV20-1	TRBD2	TRBJ2-1	CSARDPLAVYNEQFF	TGCAGTGCTAGAGATCCACTAGCGGTCTACAATGAGCAGTTCTTC
.	TRBV5-1	.	TRBJ2-5	CASSLYYGVTQYF	TGCGCCAGCAGCTTATACTATGGAGTGACCCAGTACTTC
.	TRBV11-2	.	TRBJ2-1	CASSFDRGASQNEQFF	TGTGCCAGCAGCTTCGACCGGGGGGCCAGCCAAAATGAGCAGTTCTTC
.	TRBV20-1	.	TRBJ2-7	CSARDGRYEQYF	TGCAGTGCTCGGGACGGTCGCTACGAGCAGTACTTC
few	TRBV11-2	TRBD2	TRBJ2-1	CASSPMASGGPLLVSYNEQFF	TGTGCCAGCAGCCCCATGGCCTCGGGAGGGCCCCTTCTAGTTTCCTACAATGAGCAGTTCTTC
many	TRBV6-1	TRBD1	TRBJ2-1	CASSLGTGYNEQFF	TGTGCCAGCAGCCTCGGGACAGGCTACAATGAGCAGTTCTTC
.	TRBV10-3	.	TRBJ2-1	CAIMGKIQDPRGNEQFF	TGTGCCATCATGGGTAAGATCCAGGACCCTAGGGGGAATGAGCAGTTCTTC
few	TRBV28	.	TRBJ2-5	CASSLSMAASQETQYF	TGTGCCAGCAGTTTGTCAATGGCCGCCTCGCAAGAGACCCAGTACTTC
.	TRBV12-5	TRBD2	TRBJ2-7	CASGLVKSGGLAADSYEQYF	TGTGCTAGTGGTTTGGTAAAATCGGGGGGACTAGCGGCAGACTCCTACGAGCAGTACTTC
many	TRBV10-3	.	TRBJ2-7	CAISTGNSYEQYF	TGTGCCATCAGCACAGGGAATTCGTACGAGCAGTACTTC
many	TRBV12-3/TRBV12-4	.	TRBJ1-2	CASSLAHAGLYYGYTF	TGTGCCAGCAGTTTAGCGCACGCAGGTCTCTACTATGGCTACACCTTC
many	TRBV27	.	TRBJ2-2	CASSWDLANTGELFF	TGTGCCAGCAGTTGGGACCTGGCGAACACCGGGGAGCTGTTTTTT
many	TRBV4-1	.	TRBJ2-2	CASSQEPLATGELFF	TGCGCCAGCAGCCAAGAGCCCCTGGCCACCGGGGAGCTGTTTTTT
many	TRBV7-8	TRBD1	TRBJ1-5	CASSSGQAYQPQHF	TGTGCCAGCAGCTCTGGACAGGCTTATCAGCCCCAGCATTTT
.	TRBV7-9	TRBD2	TRBJ2-7	CASSSGLAGGSYEQYF	TGTGCCAGCAGCTCGGGACTAGCGGGAGGGAGCTACGAGCAGTACTTC
many	TRBV7-7	.	TRBJ1-4	CASSSGGNEKLFF	TGTGCCAGCAGCTCGGGGGGTAATGAAAAACTGTTTTTT
.	TRBV24-1	.	TRBJ2-2	CATSDWGANTGELFF	TGTGCCACCAGTGATTGGGGGGCGAACACCGGGGAGCTGTTTTTT
few	TRBV27	.	TRBJ1-5	CASSIDTSNQPQHF	TGTGCCAGCAGTATAGACACTAGCAATCAGCCCCAGCATTTT
.	TRBV10-1	.	TRBJ2-3	CASSESRVDTQYF	TGCGCCAGCAGTGAGTCTCGTGTAGATACGCAGTATTTT
many	TRBV27	TRBD1	TRBJ2-5	CASSLSGAGGRGETQYF	TGTGCCAGCAGTTTATCGGGGGCAGGGGGACGGGGAGAGACCCAGTACTTC
many	TRBV2	.	TRBJ2-3	CASSPPVGGFADTQYF	TGTGCCAGCAGTCCCCCCGTAGGGGGGTTTGCAGATACGCAGTATTTT
many	TRBV29-1	.	TRBJ2-1	CSVVDRFIFF	TGCAGCGTTGTGGATAGGTTTATTTTCTTC
.	TRBV7-9	TRBD1	TRBJ1-1	CASTGDRAAFF	TGTGCCAGCACCGGGGACAGGGCGGCTTTCTTT
few	TRBV7-9	TRBD1	TRBJ1-2	CASSNRQGGSNYGYTF	TGTGCCAGCAGTAATCGACAGGGAGGATCTAACTATGGCTACACCTTC
many	TRBV4-2	.	TRBJ2-1	CASSQGSRLAETNEQFF	TGTGCCAGCAGCCAAGGCAGTCGGCTAGCCGAAACCAATGAGCAGTTCTTC
many	TRBV12-3/TRBV12-4	TRBD2	TRBJ2-1	CASSTAAGEAPGEQFF	TGTGCCAGCAGTACCGCTGCGGGGGAGGCCCCCGGTGAGCAGTTCTTC
.	TRBV5-1	.	TRBJ2-7	CASSLRRGYEQYF	TGCGCCAGCAGCTTGCGCAGGGGTTACGAGCAGTACTTC
.	TRBV2	TRBD1	TRBJ2-3	CAGGSGQGGTDTQYF	TGTGCCGGCGGGTCGGGACAGGGGGGCACAGATACGCAGTATTTT
few	TRBV2	.	TRBJ2-3	CASREPHSTDTQYF	TGTGCCAGCAGGGAACCCCACAGCACAGATACGCAGTATTTT
.	TRBV28	TRBD2	TRBJ2-1	CASSPRGVTYNEQFF	TGTGCCAGCAGTCCCCGGGGGGTCACCTACAATGAGCAGTTCTTC
few	TRBV20-1	.	TRBJ1-1	CSASSFRTSTEAFF	TGCAGTGCTAGTAGTTTCCGGACAAGCACTGAAGCTTTCTTT
.	TRBV7-3	.	TRBJ2-7	CASSAGSTNEQYF	TGTGCCAGCAGCGCGGGATCCACCAACGAGCAGTACTTC
.	TRBV5-1	TRBD1	TRBJ2-1	CASSLARDSNNEQFF	TGCGCCAGCAGCTTGGCCCGGGACAGCAACAATGAGCAGTTCTTC
many	TRBV4-1	.	TRBJ2-7	CASSQDRIEGPYEQYF	TGCGCCAGCAGCCAAGACCGAATAGAGGGGCCCTACGAGCAGTACTTC
many	TRBV3-1	TRBD2	TRBJ2-5	CASSQTSGEVRETQYF	TGTGCCAGCAGCCAGACTAGCGGGGAGGTCAGGGAGACCCAGTACTTC
many	TRBV7-6	.	TRBJ2-1	CASSQGAFNEQFF	TGTGCCAGCAGCCAAGGGGCCTTTAATGAGCAGTTCTTC
.	TRBV27	TRBD2	TRBJ2-3	CASSFPSGSGTDTQYF	TGTGCCAGCAGTTTCCCTAGCGGGAGCGGAACAGATACGCAGTATTTT
few	TRBV4-1	TRBD1	TRBJ1-1	CASSQTGQGASEAFF	TGCGCCAGCAGTCAAACCGGACAGGGGGCGTCTGAAGCTTTCTTT
few	TRBV10-2	.	TRBJ2-7	CASSTRGVDDEQYF	TGCGCCAGCAGTACCCGAGGGGTAGATGACGAGCAGTACTTC
few	TRBV6-1	.	TRBJ2-5	CASSAQTAVWVETQYF	TGTGCCAGCAGCGCTCAGACAGCGGTTTGGGTAGAGACCCAGTACTTC
few	TRBV2	.	TRBJ1-5	CASRVLGAVQPQHF	TGTGCCAGCAGGGTTCTGGGGGCTGTGCAGCCCCAGCATTTT
.	TRBV28	TRBD1	TRBJ2-3	CASSFAGTGGLDTQYF	TGTGCCAGCAGTTTTGCCGGGACAGGGGGCTTAGATACGCAGTATTTT